These T cell receptor beta chains were read from a single sample in a study of response to subunit inactivated influenza vaccine. TCRdb re-called the RT-PCR reads through MiXCR, storing one row per CDR3 protein. The sample comprises roughly 650,000 distinct CDR3 sequences, approximately 14% of which are singletons, and under 14% rests with the top ten. The material sequenced was PBMCs from blood, taken 11 to 12 days after vaccination. The receptors shown here come from a man in his fifties who received an inactivated influenza vaccine. CDR3s include the opening cysteine and the closing phenylalanine or tryptophan. The D gene is left open where the match is weak. Clone size, where shown, is once, few, many, or a class for clones that have expanded.

abundance: many
j_gene: TRBJ1-1
d_gene: .
v_gene: TRBV4-2
CDR3aa: CASSQDWLGGTEAFF
CDR3nt: TGTGCCAGCAGCCAAGATTGGTTAGGGGGCACTGAAGCTTTCTTT

abundance: .
j_gene: TRBJ2-1
d_gene: TRBD2
v_gene: TRBV25-1
CDR3aa: CASSGRTSGGRHEQFF
CDR3nt: TGTGCCAGCAGCGGAAGGACTAGCGGGGGGAGGCATGAGCAGTTCTTC

abundance: .
j_gene: TRBJ1-6
d_gene: .
v_gene: TRBV6-1
CDR3aa: CASSPRRPYNSPLHF
CDR3nt: TGTGCCAGCAGTCCCCGCCGGCCCTATAATTCACCCCTCCACTTT

abundance: .
j_gene: TRBJ1-5
d_gene: .
v_gene: TRBV20-1
CDR3aa: CAVRYSNQPQHF
CDR3nt: TGCGCGGTTCGTTATAGCAATCAGCCCCAGCATTTT

abundance: .
j_gene: TRBJ2-3
d_gene: .
v_gene: TRBV20-1
CDR3aa: CSALPTSLASDTQYF
CDR3nt: TGCAGTGCACTCCCAACCTCACTAGCTTCAGATACGCAGTATTTT

abundance: few
j_gene: TRBJ1-2
d_gene: TRBD1
v_gene: TRBV12-3/TRBV12-4
CDR3aa: CASSLNRDRNGYTF
CDR3nt: TGTGCCAGCAGTTTAAACCGGGACAGAAATGGCTACACCTTC

abundance: .
j_gene: TRBJ2-3
d_gene: TRBD2
v_gene: TRBV30
CDR3aa: CAWSPPGTSKGGTDTQYF
CDR3nt: TGTGCCTGGAGTCCACCCGGGACTAGCAAGGGTGGCACAGATACGCAGTATTTT

abundance: many
j_gene: TRBJ2-1
d_gene: TRBD2
v_gene: TRBV12-3/TRBV12-4
CDR3aa: CASSSRTSGENNEQFF
CDR3nt: TGTGCCAGCAGTTCACGGACTAGCGGGGAAAACAATGAGCAGTTCTTC

abundance: .
j_gene: TRBJ2-7
d_gene: .
v_gene: TRBV12-3/TRBV12-4
CDR3aa: CASSGRPPFYEQYF
CDR3nt: TGTGCCAGCAGTGGTCGCCCGCCGTTCTACGAGCAGTACTTC

abundance: few
j_gene: TRBJ2-7
d_gene: .
v_gene: TRBV7-8
CDR3aa: CASSFSASVAYEQYF
CDR3nt: TGTGCCAGCAGCTTTAGTGCTTCGGTTGCGTACGAGCAGTACTTC

abundance: few
j_gene: TRBJ2-3
d_gene: .
v_gene: TRBV4-2
CDR3aa: CASGTDLAPGGTQYF
CDR3nt: TGTGCCAGCGGGACCGATCTCGCTCCAGGAGGTACGCAGTATTTT

abundance: many
j_gene: TRBJ2-1
d_gene: .
v_gene: TRBV29-1
CDR3aa: CSVAAEEQFF
CDR3nt: TGCAGCGTTGCGGCCGAAGAGCAGTTCTTC

abundance: few
j_gene: TRBJ1-2
d_gene: .
v_gene: TRBV11-2
CDR3aa: CASSFLYRETNYGYTF
CDR3nt: TGTGCCAGCAGCTTTCTTTACCGGGAAACTAACTATGGCTACACCTTC

abundance: .
j_gene: TRBJ2-7
d_gene: .
v_gene: TRBV28
CDR3aa: CASSSRGGAGSYEQYF
CDR3nt: TGTGCCAGCAGCTCTCGCGGGGGCGCGGGGTCCTACGAGCAGTACTTC

abundance: many
j_gene: TRBJ2-5
d_gene: TRBD2
v_gene: TRBV29-1
CDR3aa: CSVITSGETQYF
CDR3nt: TGCAGCGTCATAACTAGCGGAGAGACCCAGTACTTC

abundance: few
j_gene: TRBJ1-4
d_gene: .
v_gene: TRBV5-1
CDR3aa: CASSDRTVEKLFF
CDR3nt: TGCGCCAGCAGCGACCGGACGGTGGAGAAACTGTTTTTT

abundance: few
j_gene: TRBJ2-1
d_gene: TRBD1
v_gene: TRBV5-1
CDR3aa: CASSLGQGFDEQFF
CDR3nt: TGCGCCAGCAGCTTGGGACAGGGCTTTGATGAGCAGTTCTTC

abundance: few
j_gene: TRBJ1-2
d_gene: .
v_gene: TRBV7-9
CDR3aa: CASTYGQPNYGYTF
CDR3nt: TGTGCCAGCACCTACGGGCAGCCTAACTATGGCTACACCTTC

abundance: .
j_gene: TRBJ1-5
d_gene: .
v_gene: TRBV3-1
CDR3aa: CTSSQASSNQPQHF
CDR3nt: TGTACCAGCAGCCAAGCTTCTAGCAATCAGCCCCAGCATTTT

abundance: .
j_gene: TRBJ2-7
d_gene: TRBD1
v_gene: TRBV5-1
CDR3aa: CASSFGQGWSDEQYF
CDR3nt: TGCGCCAGCAGCTTTGGACAGGGGTGGTCCGACGAGCAGTACTTC

abundance: many
j_gene: TRBJ2-7
d_gene: .
v_gene: TRBV4-3
CDR3aa: CASRGVGSYEQYF
CDR3nt: TGCGCCAGCAGGGGCGTTGGATCCTACGAGCAGTACTTC

abundance: .
j_gene: TRBJ1-6
d_gene: TRBD1
v_gene: TRBV10-3
CDR3aa: CAITTDRGGNSPLHF
CDR3nt: TGTGCCATCACCACCGACAGGGGAGGCAATTCACCCCTCCACTTT

abundance: many
j_gene: TRBJ1-4
d_gene: TRBD1
v_gene: TRBV20-1
CDR3aa: CSASRDRLNEKLFF
CDR3nt: TGCAGTGCTAGTAGGGACAGACTTAATGAAAAACTGTTTTTT

abundance: few
j_gene: TRBJ2-1
d_gene: TRBD1
v_gene: TRBV10-3
CDR3aa: CASARDRDNEQFF
CDR3nt: TGTGCCAGTGCCAGGGACAGAGACAATGAGCAGTTCTTC

abundance: .
j_gene: TRBJ2-6
d_gene: .
v_gene: TRBV6-5
CDR3aa: CASSYGPRGNGANVLTF
CDR3nt: TGTGCCAGCAGTTACGGCCCCCGGGGAAACGGGGCCAACGTCCTGACTTTC

abundance: many
j_gene: TRBJ2-5
d_gene: .
v_gene: TRBV12-3/TRBV12-4
CDR3aa: CASSFSLRGRAETQYF
CDR3nt: TGTGCCAGCAGTTTTTCGTTACGGGGGCGGGCAGAGACCCAGTACTTC

abundance: many
j_gene: TRBJ1-1
d_gene: .
v_gene: TRBV18
CDR3aa: CASSRGLTEAFF
CDR3nt: TGTGCCAGCTCCCGGGGGTTAACTGAAGCTTTCTTT

abundance: .
j_gene: TRBJ2-1
d_gene: .
v_gene: TRBV29-1
CDR3aa: CSVSLLYNEQFF
CDR3nt: TGCAGCGTTAGTTTGCTTTACAATGAGCAGTTCTTC

abundance: .
j_gene: TRBJ1-5
d_gene: .
v_gene: TRBV20-1
CDR3aa: CSARPQGFNQPQHF
CDR3nt: TGCAGTGCTAGACCCCAGGGTTTCAATCAGCCCCAGCATTTT

abundance: few
j_gene: TRBJ2-3
d_gene: .
v_gene: TRBV6-1
CDR3aa: CASTRLGRGKDTQYF
CDR3nt: TGTGCCAGCACTCGGCTCGGGAGAGGTAAAGATACGCAGTATTTT

abundance: .
j_gene: TRBJ2-7
d_gene: .
v_gene: TRBV20-1
CDR3aa: CSALTDPYEQYF
CDR3nt: TGCAGTGCTCTGACAGACCCCTACGAGCAGTACTTC

abundance: few
j_gene: TRBJ1-1
d_gene: .
v_gene: TRBV5-1
CDR3aa: CASSSRPNLLTEAFF
CDR3nt: TGCGCCAGCAGCTCCCGGCCAAACCTACTCACTGAAGCTTTCTTT

abundance: few
j_gene: TRBJ2-1
d_gene: .
v_gene: TRBV7-3
CDR3aa: CASSFTLGDEQFF
CDR3nt: TGTGCCAGCAGCTTTACCTTGGGAGATGAGCAGTTCTTC

abundance: .
j_gene: TRBJ1-5
d_gene: .
v_gene: TRBV5-6
CDR3aa: CASSLSPGQPQHF
CDR3nt: TGTGCCAGCAGCTTGAGTCCTGGACAGCCCCAGCATTTT

abundance: .
j_gene: TRBJ2-2
d_gene: .
v_gene: TRBV7-9
CDR3aa: CASSLRGVHTGELFF
CDR3nt: TGTGCCAGCAGCTTACGGGGAGTGCACACCGGGGAGCTGTTTTTT

abundance: .
j_gene: TRBJ1-1
d_gene: .
v_gene: TRBV12-3/TRBV12-4
CDR3aa: CASSLRGGSEAFF
CDR3nt: TGTGCCAGCAGTTTAAGGGGGGGGTCTGAAGCTTTCTTT

abundance: .
j_gene: TRBJ2-6
d_gene: .
v_gene: TRBV12-3/TRBV12-4
CDR3aa: CASSLRHSGANVLTF
CDR3nt: TGTGCCAGCAGTTTAAGGCACTCTGGGGCCAACGTCCTGACTTTC

abundance: .
j_gene: TRBJ1-2
d_gene: TRBD1
v_gene: TRBV5-6
CDR3aa: CASSSRGGVDGYTF
CDR3nt: TGTGCCAGCAGCTCGAGAGGGGGCGTGGATGGCTACACCTTC

abundance: few
j_gene: TRBJ2-2
d_gene: .
v_gene: TRBV7-8
CDR3aa: CASSFKRGTGELFF
CDR3nt: TGTGCCAGCAGCTTCAAGAGGGGCACCGGGGAGCTGTTTTTT

abundance: .
j_gene: TRBJ1-5
d_gene: TRBD1
v_gene: TRBV5-1
CDR3aa: CASSEGTGGSFKPQHF
CDR3nt: TGCGCCAGCAGCGAGGGAACAGGGGGCAGTTTTAAGCCCCAGCATTTT

abundance: .
j_gene: TRBJ2-1
d_gene: TRBD2
v_gene: TRBV7-9
CDR3aa: CASSLSLREVTYNEQFF
CDR3nt: TGTGCCAGCAGCTTATCGCTACGGGAGGTCACCTACAATGAGCAGTTCTTC